This record covers a single TCR beta chain. These data come from a study of CD8 T cells in ankylosing spondylitis. TCRdb redid the calling of the 5' RACE reads with MiXCR, one entry per CDR3 protein. The table has around 250,000 distinct CDR3 sequences, roughly 32% seen once; the top ten hold around 4.4%. The specimen was blood, either unsorted or a sorted T cell fraction (not recorded which). The sequence derives from a male donor with ankylosing spondylitis or in good health (not recorded which).

As DNA, the CDR3 is TGTGCCAGCAAACCCCAGCATTTT. Translation: CASKPQHF. The J gene is TRBJ1-5, the V gene TRBV6-5; D gene ambiguous. The V end lost 7 bases, the J end lost 10 bases, and 2 bases lay between the germline ends. The CDR3 covers 8 residues. Germline CDR1 MNHEY, CDR2 SVGAGI.